These 17 T cell receptor beta chains originate from one sample sequenced in a study of blood T cells in healthy people across ages. Through a sample-barcoded 5' primer and a J-beta primer mix, a second PCR was run for roughly 6 to 11 cycles. Via MiXCR, TCRdb re-called the 5' RACE reads, giving one row per CDR3 protein. The table has around 900,000 distinct CDR3 sequences, less than 35% seen once; the top ten hold roughly a sixth. Material: blood. The receptors stem from a woman older than 75 in good health.

This clonotype was counted ten times or more. This sequence joins TRBV20-1 and TRBJ2-5, with 7 bases that match TRBD1. V was pared by 5 bases and J by 5 bases, with 17 bases of the junction left unmatched. This CDR3 has 16 amino acids. Germline V gives CDR1 DFQATT, CDR2 SNEGSKA (reference sequence). CDR3 amino acids: CSARPGTAGTEETQYF. The CDR3, as DNA: TGCAGTGCTCGACCCGGGACAGCCGGTACTGAGGAGACCCAGTACTTC.

At least ten counts were recorded for this clonotype. This chain connects TRBV6-1 to TRBJ2-3; D gene ambiguous. The germline V gene has CDR1 MNHNS and CDR2 SASEGT. The CDR3 is 15 amino acids. Deletions cut 2 bases from V and 1 base from J, with 10 bases between. The CDR3 coding sequence is TGTGCCAGCAGTGAAAGTTTGGCACGCACAGATACGCAGTATTTT. It is translated as CASSESLARTDTQYF.

This clonotype was recorded many times. The chain has TRBV28 and TRBJ2-7; D not certain. Deletions cut 4 bases from V and 2 bases from J, with 15 bases between. The CDR3 is 15 amino acids. Germline V gene lookup returns CDR1 MDHEN and CDR2 SYDVKM. The chain's CDR3 is CASSSRHPLTYEQYF. CDR3 DNA sequence: TGTGCCAGCAGTTCGCGTCACCCCCTCACCTACGAGCAGTACTTC.

This clonotype showed up just a few times. V is TRBV2 and J is TRBJ1-5; D call uncertain. This CDR3 comprises 15 residues. V lost 2 bases and J 0 bases, leaving 8 bases between the germline ends. Germline CDR1 is SNHLY and CDR2 is FYNNEI. The CDR3 region is CASSEYGHSNQPQHF. CDR3 nucleotides: TGTGCCAGCAGTGAATACGGGCATAGCAATCAGCCCCAGCATTTT.

Concerning this clonotype: A much more abundant neighbour one base away suggests this may be a read error. This likely comes from a read error, as the CDR3 has no conserved phenylalanine or tryptophan at its end. CDR3 sequence: CASGGTGQSETQYV. CDR3 in DNA: TGTGCCAGCGGGGGGACAGGTCAATCGGAGACCCAGTACGTC. The genes are TRBV6-6 and TRBJ2-5; TRBD1 aligns across 8 bases. The V and J ends lost 8 bases and 5 bases, in that order; junction bases with no gene match: 10. Germline CDR1 is MNHNY and CDR2 is SVGAGI (reference sequence). This CDR3 spans 14 amino acids.

The V call is TRBV6-5, the J call TRBJ1-3; D is perhaps TRBD1 (5 bases). The V and J ends lost 3 bases and 2 bases respectively, with 11 bases between them. CDR3 length: 15 residues. The V gene's germline CDR1 is MNHEY and CDR2 SVGAGI. The CDR3 protein is CASSYGSRAGNTIYF. Written as DNA, the CDR3 is TGTGCCAGCAGTTATGGGAGCAGGGCTGGAAACACCATATATTTT.

This clonotype appeared a few times. The chain recombines TRBV20-1 with TRBJ2-5; D is possibly TRBD1 (6 bases). Germline CDR1 DFQATT, CDR2 SNEGSKA (reference sequence). The CDR3 runs to 16 residues. V lost 0 bases and J 5 bases, leaving 19 bases between the germline ends. The CDR3 loop reads CSARDESDSSWETQYF. The CDR3 bases are TGCAGTGCTAGAGATGAGTCGGACAGCAGCTGGGAGACCCAGTACTTC.

CDR3 amino acids: CASSQEDRGREKLFF. CDR3 DNA: TGTGCCAGCAGCCAAGAAGACAGGGGGCGGGAAAAACTGTTTTTT. V usage is TRBV3-1 and J usage is TRBJ1-4, with 10 bases identical to TRBD1. Per the germline V gene, CDR1 is LGHDT and CDR2 is YNNKEL (reference sequence). This CDR3 spans 15 amino acids. Trimming took 0 bases from V and 8 from J; bases not matched to a gene: 3.

There are many counts of this clonotype. The V and J genes are TRBV4-2 and TRBJ1-2; possible D gene TRBD1, 5 bases. Germline V CDR1 and CDR2: LGHNA, YNFKEQ. Trimming shortened V by 4 bases and J by 2 bases, and 14 bases separated the two germline ends. This CDR3 has 15 amino acids. The CDR3: CASSLGHLWNYGYTF. CDR3 nucleotides: TGTGCCAGCAGCCTAGGACACTTGTGGAACTATGGCTACACCTTC.

The chain combines TRBV6-1 with TRBJ1-2; 9 nucleotides match TRBD1. This CDR3 region has 15 residues. Germline loops: CDR1 MNHNS, CDR2 SASEGT. Germline trimming cut 7 bases from V and 1 base from J; bases unmatched to any gene: 7. The CDR3 here is CASTRTGDINYGYTF. CDR3 DNA: TGTGCCAGCACCCGGACAGGGGATATTAACTATGGCTACACCTTC.

This clonotype showed up just a few times. The V call is TRBV14, the J call TRBJ1-2, with 8 nucleotides matching TRBD1. From germline, CDR1 is SGHDN and CDR2 FVKESK. The CDR3 extends over 15 amino acids. Losses at the gene ends were 0 bases for V and 6 bases for J; bases not matched to a gene: 6. The CDR3 nucleotides are TGTGCCAGCAGCCAAGAAATCAGGGGGCGTGATGGCTACACCTTC. It specifies CASSQEIRGRDGYTF.

The gene calls are TRBV5-1 and TRBJ2-1, with a tentative D call TRBD2 (6 bases). Trimming removed 0 bases from V and 2 bases from J, with 12 bases in between. Germline V gene lookup returns CDR1 SGHRS and CDR2 YFSETQ. The CDR3 extends over 16 amino acids. CDR3 coding DNA: TGCGCCAGCAGCTTGGTCGGGAGCCTTACCTACAATGAGCAGTTCTTC. This encodes CASSLVGSLTYNEQFF.

This clonotype was recorded at least ten times. This rearrangement joins TRBV20-1 to TRBJ1-4, with TRBD1 matching 9 bases. V gave up 0 bases and J gave up 7 bases; unmatched junction bases: 6. The CDR3 contains 15 residues. Germline lookup yields CDR1 DFQATT and CDR2 SNEGSKA (reference sequence). DNA for the CDR3: TGCAGTGCTAGAGATCCCACAGGGGGCATTGAAAAACTGTTTTTT. Translation gives CSARDPTGGIEKLFF.

This clonotype has ten or more counts. In DNA form, the CDR3 reads TGTGCCAGCAGCCTAAAGGGAAGACAGGCAACCTTGGGCTATGGCTACACCTTC. Translating gives CASSLKGRQATLGYGYTF. This rearrangement joins TRBV7-9 to TRBJ1-2, with D possibly being TRBD1 (6 bases). Germline V gene sequence: CDR1 SEHNR, CDR2 FQNEAQ (reference sequence). This CDR3 is 18 amino acids long. V gave up 5 bases and J gave up 4 bases, with 26 bases separating them.

The chain joins TRBV4-2 to TRBJ1-2; no clear D gene. Trimming shortened V by 4 bases and J by 2 bases, and 14 bases separated the two germline ends. The CDR3 covers 15 residues. Germline values: CDR1 LGHNA, CDR2 YNFKEQ. CDR3 sequence reads: CASSPSNGGNYGYTF. The CDR3 nucleotides are TGTGCCAGCAGCCCCAGCAATGGCGGGAACTATGGCTACACCTTC.

This clonotype was detected only a few times. The V and J genes are TRBV5-5 and TRBJ2-3; a weak D match, TRBD2 (6 bases). The ends were cut back, 1 base at V and 2 bases at J, with 14 bases in the middle. The CDR3 runs to 16 residues. The V gene's germline CDR1 is SGHKS and CDR2 YYEKEE (reference sequence). CDR3: CASSLLDGGPTDTQYF. The CDR3 DNA is TGTGCCAGCAGCTTGCTTGACGGGGGTCCCACAGATACGCAGTATTTT.

To note about this clonotype: This may be a read error, as it is one base from a much larger clone. The chain links TRBV20-1 to TRBJ2-3; no firm D call. V lost 6 bases to trimming and J lost 1 base, with 8 bases between them. The CDR3 runs to 12 residues. Germline V gene data show CDR1 as DFQATT and CDR2 as SNEGSKA (reference sequence). The CDR3 coding sequence is TGCAGTGCCAAGCTCCGCACAGATACGCAGTATTTT. Translated, it gives CSAKLRTDTQYF.